A selection of T cell receptor beta chains follows, all from one sample in a study of Ad26.COV2.S vaccination and SARS-CoV-2 variants. The assay was immunoSEQ multiplex PCR, and TCRdb's table has in-frame clones only and misses some. The profile shows around 86,000 clones, more than 70% of them singletons. The sample in question was peripheral blood, obtained after recovery from COVID-19. The receptors were sampled from a human donor who had recovered from COVID-19. CDR3s include the opening cysteine and the closing phenylalanine or tryptophan. The order of the fields is CDR3 length, clone size, V gene, D gene, J gene, CDR3 protein, CDR3 DNA. D genes are given only for firm matches. Size tells how often a clone was seen (once, few, many) or the class of an expanded clone, and some rows leave it out.

len: 15
abundance: NA
v_gene: TRBV27
d_gene: NA
j_gene: TRBJ1-5
CDR3aa: CASSRTAGFNQPQHF
CDR3nt: TGTGCCAGCAGTCGGACAGCAGGGTTTAATCAGCCCCAGCATTTT

len: 15
abundance: NA
v_gene: TRBV5-5
d_gene: NA
j_gene: TRBJ2-5
CDR3aa: CASSPRTVLRETQYF
CDR3nt: TGTGCCAGCAGCCCTAGGACTGTGTTGAGAGAGACCCAGTACTTC

len: 14
abundance: NA
v_gene: TRBV7-9
d_gene: NA
j_gene: TRBJ1-5
CDR3aa: CASSLAGSNQPQHF
CDR3nt: TGTGCCAGCAGCTTAGCAGGCAGCAATCAGCCCCAGCATTTT

len: 13
abundance: few
v_gene: TRBV15
d_gene: NA
j_gene: TRBJ1-5
CDR3aa: CATSPGPGQPQHF
CDR3nt: TGTGCCACCAGCCCTGGACCCGGGCAGCCCCAGCATTTT

len: 20
abundance: NA
v_gene: TRBV6-2/TRBV6-3
d_gene: TRBD2
j_gene: TRBJ2-3
CDR3aa: CASSYPSRTSGSPSTDTQYF
CDR3nt: TGTGCCAGCAGTTACCCTTCCCGGACTAGCGGGAGCCCTAGCACAGATACGCAGTATTTT

len: 15
abundance: few
v_gene: TRBV3-1/TRBV3-2
d_gene: NA
j_gene: TRBJ1-2
CDR3aa: CASSPTGSGDGGYTF
CDR3nt: TGTGCCAGCAGCCCTACAGGGAGTGGAGACGGAGGCTACACCTTC

len: 18
abundance: NA
v_gene: TRBV12-5
d_gene: TRBD2
j_gene: TRBJ2-1
CDR3aa: CASGLNNPGTSRDREQFF
CDR3nt: TGTGCTAGTGGTTTGAATAATCCCGGGACTAGTCGCGACCGTGAGCAGTTCTTC

len: 15
abundance: NA
v_gene: TRBV6-5
d_gene: NA
j_gene: TRBJ2-5
CDR3aa: CASSQMWATQETQYF
CDR3nt: TGTGCCAGCAGCCAGATGTGGGCAACCCAAGAGACCCAGTACTTC

len: 16
abundance: NA
v_gene: TRBV19
d_gene: TRBD1
j_gene: TRBJ1-2
CDR3aa: CASTSWTGPTNYGYTF
CDR3nt: TGTGCCAGTACTTCATGGACAGGCCCTACTAACTATGGCTACACCTTC

len: 14
abundance: NA
v_gene: TRBV6-5
d_gene: NA
j_gene: TRBJ2-7
CDR3aa: CASSWRGAQYEQYF
CDR3nt: TGTGCCAGCAGTTGGCGAGGGGCACAATACGAGCAGTACTTC

len: 11
abundance: NA
v_gene: TRBV20-1
d_gene: TRBD2
j_gene: TRBJ2-1
CDR3aa: CSARLAWAEFF
CDR3nt: TGCAGTGCAAGACTAGCCTGGGCGGAGTTCTTC

len: 13
abundance: NA
v_gene: TRBV28
d_gene: NA
j_gene: TRBJ1-1
CDR3aa: CASEGRMNTEAFF
CDR3nt: TGTGCCAGTGAAGGACGGATGAACACTGAAGCTTTCTTT

len: 14
abundance: NA
v_gene: TRBV7-9
d_gene: TRBD1
j_gene: TRBJ1-4
CDR3aa: CASSLGQGWEKLFF
CDR3nt: TGTGCCAGCAGCCTGGGACAGGGGTGGGAAAAACTGTTTTTT

len: 21
abundance: NA
v_gene: TRBV5-1
d_gene: NA
j_gene: TRBJ2-7
CDR3aa: CASSLAYTRLGPRPFPYEQYF
CDR3nt: TGCGCCAGCAGCTTGGCGTATACACGTCTGGGACCGAGACCATTCCCCTACGAGCAGTACTTC

len: 16
abundance: NA
v_gene: TRBV27
d_gene: NA
j_gene: TRBJ1-5
CDR3aa: CASSPVRVLFNQPQHF
CDR3nt: TGTGCCAGCAGTCCCGTAAGGGTCCTATTCAATCAGCCCCAGCATTTT

len: 17
abundance: NA
v_gene: TRBV12-5
d_gene: TRBD2
j_gene: TRBJ2-3
CDR3aa: CASGFLAGRTSTDTQYF
CDR3nt: TGTGCTAGTGGTTTCCTAGCGGGGCGAACTAGCACAGATACGCAGTATTTT

len: 16
abundance: few
v_gene: TRBV28
d_gene: NA
j_gene: TRBJ1-3
CDR3aa: CASSPSGEYSGNTIYF
CDR3nt: TGTGCCAGCAGCCCTAGTGGGGAGTACTCTGGAAACACCATATATTTT

len: 13
abundance: many
v_gene: TRBV19
d_gene: TRBD2
j_gene: TRBJ2-6
CDR3aa: CATGGTGANVLTF
CDR3nt: TGTGCCACCGGGGGGACTGGGGCCAACGTCCTGACTTTC

len: 18
abundance: NA
v_gene: TRBV18
d_gene: TRBD2
j_gene: TRBJ2-5
CDR3aa: CASSPPLITGGLQETQYF
CDR3nt: TGTGCCAGCTCACCACCTCTCATTACGGGGGGTCTTCAAGAGACCCAGTACTTC

len: 14
abundance: NA
v_gene: TRBV3-1/TRBV3-2
d_gene: NA
j_gene: TRBJ2-5
CDR3aa: CASSRSSRQETQYF
CDR3nt: TGTGCCAGCAGCCGTTCCTCGCGTCAAGAGACCCAGTACTTC

len: 15
abundance: few
v_gene: TRBV7-2
d_gene: NA
j_gene: TRBJ2-7
CDR3aa: CASSLRRDPSYEQYF
CDR3nt: TGTGCCAGCAGCCTCCGTAGGGATCCCTCCTACGAGCAGTACTTC

len: 15
abundance: NA
v_gene: TRBV5-1
d_gene: TRBD1
j_gene: TRBJ2-7
CDR3aa: CASSYRQGAIHEQYF
CDR3nt: TGCGCCAGCAGCTACCGACAGGGTGCCATCCACGAGCAGTACTTC

len: 13
abundance: NA
v_gene: TRBV3-1/TRBV3-2
d_gene: NA
j_gene: TRBJ2-7
CDR3aa: CASSQDHEGEQYF
CDR3nt: TGTGCCAGCAGCCAAGATCACGAAGGCGAGCAGTACTTC

len: 18
abundance: NA
v_gene: TRBV27
d_gene: TRBD1
j_gene: TRBJ1-6
CDR3aa: CASSSLPFRDSYNSPLHF
CDR3nt: TGTGCCAGCAGCTCACTTCCTTTCCGGGACAGTTATAATTCACCCCTCCACTTT

len: 14
abundance: NA
v_gene: TRBV5-8
d_gene: NA
j_gene: TRBJ2-7
CDR3aa: CASSRDLDDYEQYF
CDR3nt: TGTGCCAGCAGCCGAGATTTGGACGATTACGAGCAGTACTTC

len: 11
abundance: NA
v_gene: TRBV10-3
d_gene: NA
j_gene: TRBJ1-1
CDR3aa: CATAAGLLAFF
CDR3nt: TGTGCCACCGCGGCAGGGTTGTTGGCTTTCTTT

len: 15
abundance: NA
v_gene: TRBV4-2
d_gene: TRBD2
j_gene: TRBJ2-1
CDR3aa: CASSQLAGGINEQFF
CDR3nt: TGTGCCAGCAGCCAGTTAGCGGGAGGAATCAATGAGCAGTTCTTC

len: 15
abundance: NA
v_gene: TRBV14
d_gene: TRBD1
j_gene: TRBJ2-7
CDR3aa: CASSLRQGQGYEQYF
CDR3nt: TGTGCCAGCAGCCTCCGACAGGGTCAAGGGTACGAGCAGTACTTC

len: 16
abundance: once
v_gene: TRBV5-6
d_gene: TRBD2
j_gene: TRBJ2-5
CDR3aa: CASSPGLAGGFETQYF
CDR3nt: TGTGCCAGCAGCCCAGGACTAGCGGGAGGTTTTGAGACCCAGTACTTC

len: 16
abundance: NA
v_gene: TRBV10-2
d_gene: TRBD1
j_gene: TRBJ1-2
CDR3aa: CASSESGTGGGYGYTF
CDR3nt: TGCGCCAGCAGTGAGTCAGGAACAGGGGGCGGCTATGGCTACACCTTC

len: 13
abundance: NA
v_gene: TRBV7-9
d_gene: TRBD1
j_gene: TRBJ1-1
CDR3aa: CASSKGGGTEAFF
CDR3nt: TGTGCCAGCAGCAAAGGGGGCGGCACTGAAGCTTTCTTT

len: 19
abundance: NA
v_gene: TRBV4-2
d_gene: TRBD1
j_gene: TRBJ1-5
CDR3aa: CASSQGGQGAQISNQPQHF
CDR3nt: TGTGCCAGCAGCCAAGGGGGACAGGGGGCGCAGATTAGCAATCAGCCCCAGCATTTT

len: 15
abundance: NA
v_gene: TRBV10-2
d_gene: NA
j_gene: TRBJ2-7
CDR3aa: CASSDLQVGSYEQYF
CDR3nt: TGCGCCAGCAGTGACCTACAGGTTGGCTCCTACGAGCAGTACTTC

len: 16
abundance: NA
v_gene: TRBV7-3
d_gene: TRBD2
j_gene: TRBJ2-3
CDR3aa: CASSPFGGGSTDTQYF
CDR3nt: TGTGCCAGCAGCCCCTTTGGGGGGGGAAGCACAGATACGCAGTATTTT

len: 12
abundance: few
v_gene: TRBV6-2/TRBV6-3
d_gene: NA
j_gene: TRBJ1-6
CDR3aa: CASSYSSAPLHF
CDR3nt: TGTGCCAGCAGTTACTCCAGTGCACCCCTCCACTTT

len: 13
abundance: NA
v_gene: TRBV5-5
d_gene: NA
j_gene: TRBJ1-4
CDR3aa: CASSLLSSEKLFF
CDR3nt: TGTGCCAGCAGCTTACTATCAAGTGAAAAACTGTTTTTT

len: 14
abundance: NA
v_gene: TRBV29-1
d_gene: TRBD1
j_gene: TRBJ1-2
CDR3aa: CSIPNRDSHYGYTF
CDR3nt: TGCAGTATACCAAATAGGGACAGTCACTATGGCTACACCTTC

len: 22
abundance: NA
v_gene: TRBV23-1
d_gene: TRBD2
j_gene: TRBJ2-1
CDR3aa: CASSQSPQAGGSLEDSYNEQFF
CDR3nt: TGCGCCAGCAGTCAATCCCCTCAAGCGGGAGGCAGCCTCGAGGACTCCTACAATGAGCAGTTCTTC

len: 13
abundance: few
v_gene: TRBV19
d_gene: NA
j_gene: TRBJ1-4
CDR3aa: CASSALVAEKLFF
CDR3nt: TGTGCCAGTAGCGCCCTTGTGGCGGAAAAACTGTTTTTT

len: 14
abundance: NA
v_gene: TRBV6-5
d_gene: NA
j_gene: TRBJ1-1
CDR3aa: CASSISSTNTEAFF
CDR3nt: TGTGCCAGCAGCATCTCCTCCACGAACACTGAAGCTTTCTTT

len: 13
abundance: NA
v_gene: TRBV12-3/TRBV12-4
d_gene: NA
j_gene: TRBJ2-5
CDR3aa: CASSLSGVETQYF
CDR3nt: TGTGCCAGCAGTTTGTCAGGGGTGGAGACCCAGTACTTC

len: 13
abundance: NA
v_gene: TRBV9
d_gene: NA
j_gene: TRBJ2-7
CDR3aa: CASSRGTMYEQYF
CDR3nt: TGTGCCAGCAGCCGGGGGACGATGTACGAGCAGTACTTC

len: 15
abundance: NA
v_gene: TRBV19
d_gene: NA
j_gene: TRBJ1-4
CDR3aa: CASQGSGLTNEKLFF
CDR3nt: TGTGCCAGCCAAGGGTCCGGGTTGACTAATGAAAAACTGTTTTTT

len: 15
abundance: NA
v_gene: TRBV7-6
d_gene: NA
j_gene: TRBJ2-3
CDR3aa: CASSLGRAATDTQYF
CDR3nt: TGTGCCAGCAGCTTAGGTCGGGCGGCGACAGATACGCAGTATTTT

len: 14
abundance: NA
v_gene: TRBV9
d_gene: NA
j_gene: TRBJ2-7
CDR3aa: CASSVDGGSYEQYF
CDR3nt: TGTGCCAGCAGCGTAGACGGCGGGTCCTACGAGCAGTACTTC

len: 16
abundance: NA
v_gene: TRBV6-2/TRBV6-3
d_gene: NA
j_gene: TRBJ2-3
CDR3aa: CASSYGLLAGTDTQYF
CDR3nt: TGTGCCAGCAGTTATGGGCTACTAGCTGGAACAGATACGCAGTATTTT

len: 12
abundance: NA
v_gene: TRBV28
d_gene: NA
j_gene: TRBJ1-2
CDR3aa: CASSLGLYGYTF
CDR3nt: TGTGCCAGCAGTTTAGGGCTCTATGGCTACACCTTC

len: 15
abundance: NA
v_gene: TRBV27
d_gene: TRBD2
j_gene: TRBJ2-5
CDR3aa: CASSSGGRAGETQYF
CDR3nt: TGTGCCAGCAGTTCCGGCGGGAGGGCCGGGGAGACCCAGTACTTC

len: 19
abundance: few
v_gene: TRBV4-3
d_gene: TRBD2
j_gene: TRBJ2-1
CDR3aa: CASSQDQVAGGPGYNEQFF
CDR3nt: TGCGCCAGCAGCCAAGATCAAGTGGCGGGAGGGCCGGGCTACAATGAGCAGTTCTTC

len: 11
abundance: NA
v_gene: TRBV20-1
d_gene: NA
j_gene: TRBJ2-7
CDR3aa: CSAYGSYEQYF
CDR3nt: TGCAGTGCTTATGGGTCCTACGAGCAGTACTTC